The present entry profiles one T cell receptor (beta chain) with its context. The antigen it binds to is not known. Base-call qualities are not available, and no considerably larger clone is one nucleotide away. The library came from the immunoSEQ multiplex PCR assay. TCRdb re-hosts the immuneACCESS table, in-frame sequences only. Its copies lack some clones; in the studies checked, an unresolved V gene accounts for under half of them, and the cause for the rest is not known. The sample yields just under 95,000 clones; over 80% were counted once. More than 2.5% of the sample comes from the top ten. Between the V and J ends, shortened by 2 bases and 0 bases respectively, the junction contains 5 bases. Including cysteine and phenylalanine, the CDR3 has 14 amino acids. Only the CDR3 DNA stays, 42 bases, in frame from base 1. CDR1 is given as MDHEN and CDR2 as SYDVKM, both from the germline V gene. These data belong to a study of T cell changes during pregnancy in multiple sclerosis (dated by TCRdb to between 2018 and 2020). Study-level background: In women with multiple sclerosis, the researchers looked at how the T cell repertoire shifted as pregnancy progressed.

The sequencing here drew on peripheral blood, taken in the first trimester of pregnancy. The receptor was derived from a female donor with multiple sclerosis, enrolled in a pregnancy study. The receptor chain draws on TRBV28 and TRBJ1-5; the D gene identity is not certain. Here is the DNA: TGTGCCAGCAGTTTAATATATAGCAATCAGCCCCAGCATTTT. Its translation is CASSLIYSNQPQHF. The CDR3 plus the reference TRBV28 and TRBJ1-5 genes for the other parts give the full variable domain: DVKVTQSSRYLVKRTGEKVFLECVQDMDHENMFWYRQDPGLGLRLIYFSYDVKMKEKGDIPEGYSVSREKKERFSLILESASTNQTSMYLCASSLIYSNQPQHFGDGTRLSIL.